This T cell receptor beta chain was observed in a study of blood T cell repertoires in COVID-19. About the research overall: Collection of acute and convalescent COVID-19 samples took place in the United States, Italy and Spain. In each case, the material was cDNA or gDNA derived from T cells, B-cell-depleted T cells, or PBMCs.

This CDR3 contains 13 residues. V lost 6 bases and J lost 5, with 10 bases in between. Methods used by the authors: Reference gene primer amplification in the assay estimated nucleated cell counts. The data were produced by immunoSEQ multiplex PCR, yet TCRdb's version contains in-frame clones alone and is incomplete. The D gene and trimming were derived from the DNA, and the V and J assignments and clone size from that table. The profile shows about 250,000 clones, roughly 89% of them singletons. The chain links TRBV12-3 or TRBV12-4 to TRBJ2-2; D is undetermined. Sequenced material: peripheral blood. The receptor was isolated from a middle-aged woman who had recovered from COVID-19. CDR3 region: CASSRVRTGELFF. In DNA form, the CDR3 reads TGTGCCAGCAGCCGTGTGAGGACCGGGGAGCTGTTTTTT.